A selection of T cell receptor beta chains follows, all from one sample in a study of T cell responses to AZD1222 COVID-19 vaccine. The data were produced by immunoSEQ multiplex PCR, yet TCRdb's version contains in-frame clones alone and is incomplete. The table includes around 120,000 clones, approximately 90% detected once. The sequencing used peripheral blood, collected on day 0 of MenACWY control vaccination. The receptors stem from an adult in good health. CDR3s include the opening cysteine and the closing phenylalanine or tryptophan. Fields, in order: V gene, D gene, J gene, clone size, CDR3 protein, CDR3 DNA. A D gene is named only where the DNA matches it firmly. Only some rows state a clone size, as once, few, many or a class for expanded clones.

V: TRBV11-1
D: .
J: TRBJ2-1
size: few
CDR3: CASSTPYNEQFF
DNA: TGTGCCAGCAGCACACCCTACAATGAGCAGTTCTTC

V: TRBV12-3/TRBV12-4
D: TRBD2
J: TRBJ2-1
size: .
CDR3: CASSLSGRGEQFF
DNA: TGTGCCAGCAGTCTTAGCGGGAGAGGTGAGCAGTTCTTC

V: TRBV27
D: .
J: TRBJ2-1
size: .
CDR3: CASSFWLANEQFF
DNA: TGTGCCAGCAGTTTTTGGCTGGCGAATGAGCAGTTCTTC

V: TRBV7-2
D: .
J: TRBJ1-3
size: .
CDR3: CASSPRSPNGNTIYF
DNA: TGTGCCAGCAGCCCCCGGAGCCCGAACGGAAACACCATATATTTT

V: TRBV11-1
D: TRBD1
J: TRBJ1-1
size: .
CDR3: CASSHHRGLWDTEAFF
DNA: TGTGCCAGCAGCCACCACAGGGGGCTCTGGGACACTGAAGCTTTCTTT

V: TRBV5-1
D: .
J: TRBJ1-2
size: .
CDR3: CASSQQGPRDYGYTF
DNA: TGCGCCAGCAGCCAACAGGGCCCGCGTGACTATGGCTACACCTTC

V: TRBV29-1
D: .
J: TRBJ1-2
size: .
CDR3: CSVTGDDYGYTF
DNA: TGCAGCGTTACGGGGGACGACTATGGCTACACCTTC

V: TRBV6-6
D: TRBD2
J: TRBJ2-1
size: .
CDR3: CASSASGSRNYNEQFF
DNA: TGTGCCAGCAGTGCTAGCGGGAGTCGGAACTACAATGAGCAGTTCTTC

V: TRBV11-3
D: .
J: TRBJ1-2
size: few
CDR3: CASSLIQGPANYGYTF
DNA: TGTGCCAGCAGCCTCATACAGGGCCCAGCTAACTATGGCTACACCTTC

V: TRBV5-4
D: TRBD2
J: TRBJ2-1
size: .
CDR3: CASSLARGTSGNEQFF
DNA: TGTGCCAGCAGCTTGGCCAGAGGGACTAGCGGAAATGAGCAGTTCTTC

V: TRBV30
D: .
J: TRBJ1-4
size: .
CDR3: CACTPIATNEKLFF
DNA: TGTGCCTGCACTCCTATTGCAACTAATGAAAAACTGTTTTTT

V: TRBV9
D: .
J: TRBJ2-1
size: many
CDR3: CASSVAPGRSSYNEQFF
DNA: TGTGCCAGCAGCGTAGCCCCGGGCAGGAGCTCCTACAATGAGCAGTTCTTC

V: TRBV9
D: .
J: TRBJ2-1
size: .
CDR3: CASSVEDLWAYNEQFF
DNA: TGTGCCAGCAGCGTAGAGGACCTCTGGGCGTACAATGAGCAGTTCTTC

V: TRBV30
D: .
J: TRBJ2-1
size: .
CDR3: CAWSALTLNNNEQFF
DNA: TGTGCCTGGAGTGCCCTCACCCTTAATAACAATGAGCAGTTCTTC

V: TRBV5-1
D: .
J: TRBJ1-1
size: .
CDR3: CASSSGSGTEAFF
DNA: TGCGCCAGCAGCTCAGGCTCTGGCACTGAAGCTTTCTTT

V: TRBV12-3/TRBV12-4
D: .
J: TRBJ2-5
size: once
CDR3: CASSHDQETQYF
DNA: TGTGCCAGCAGCCACGATCAAGAGACCCAGTACTTC

V: TRBV5-1
D: TRBD2
J: TRBJ2-3
size: .
CDR3: CASSPGTSGRTDTQYF
DNA: TGCGCCAGCAGCCCGGGGACTAGCGGGCGCACAGATACGCAGTATTTT

V: TRBV11-2
D: TRBD2
J: TRBJ2-1
size: .
CDR3: CASSLRREKSYNEQFF
DNA: TGTGCCAGCAGCTTGAGGCGGGAGAAATCCTACAATGAGCAGTTCTTC

V: TRBV9
D: .
J: TRBJ2-1
size: once
CDR3: CASSVAWLKTHPINNEQFF
DNA: TGTGCCAGCAGCGTAGCTTGGTTAAAAACCCACCCAATCAACAATGAGCAGTTCTTC

V: TRBV2
D: TRBD1
J: TRBJ2-6
size: .
CDR3: CASRTGAGANVLTF
DNA: TGTGCCAGCAGGACAGGGGCTGGGGCCAACGTCCTGACTTTC